What follows describes a single T cell receptor beta chain. With random hexamers, reverse transcription was performed on about 0.5 to 1 ug of RNA. An immunoSEQ multiplex PCR amplified TCR beta CDR3 over 54 Vbeta and 13 Jbeta. TCRdb re-derived calls from the immunoSEQ multiplex PCR reads in MiXCR, one entry per CDR3 protein. The sample includes 200,000 to 250,000 distinct CDR3 sequences, approximately 90% of them seen just once. This sample stems from a study of CD8 T cells in Susac syndrome. CDR3 length: 15 amino acids. The J segment lost 4 bases and the V segment lost 3 bases, leaving 6 bases of the junction unmatched. The germline V gene encodes CDR1 LNHDA and CDR2 SQIVND (reference sequence). TCR beta sequencing was performed on blood CD8+ and CD4+ T cells. The multiple sclerosis controls, all treatment-naive patients, had relapsing-remitting disease that was stable or active. The CD8+ and CD4+ T cells were isolated magnetically using a negative isolation approach, whereas the TEMRA cells were enriched by FACS.

This chain joins TRBV19 and TRBJ1-5; 7 bases are a match to TRBD1. The sequence was collected from a human donor with multiple sclerosis. The sequencing sample was made of CD8+ T cells from PBMCs. This CDR3 is CASSMAGGWNQPQHF. The CDR3 DNA is TGTGCCAGTAGTATGGCAGGGGGTTGGAATCAGCCCCAGCATTTT.